The rows below give T cell receptor beta chains drawn from one sample of a study of Ad26.COV2.S vaccination and SARS-CoV-2 variants. Method: immunoSEQ multiplex PCR; TCRdb's copy keeps in-frame clones and lacks some. The sample holds some 350,000 clones; 85% are singletons and the top ten take roughly 3.1%. This specimen consisted of peripheral blood, obtained in a trial of Ad26.COV2.S vaccine versus placebo. The receptor source for this set is a person aged 18 to 65 who received the Ad26.COV2.S COVID-19 vaccine or a placebo. CDR3s include the opening cysteine and the closing phenylalanine or tryptophan. D genes are given only for firm matches. A clone size is listed for some rows: how often the clone was seen (once, few, many), or a class if it is expanded.

D gene: TRBD2
V gene: TRBV5-6
clone size: .
J gene: TRBJ2-3
CDR3 length: 15
CDR3 DNA: TGTGCCAGCAGCTTGGGTGGTAGCGGGACGGATACGCAGTATTTT
CDR3 protein: CASSLGGSGTDTQYF

D gene: TRBD1
V gene: TRBV27
clone size: .
J gene: TRBJ1-2
CDR3 length: 15
CDR3 DNA: TGTGCCAGCAGGCCTGGGGGGACAGGGCTCTATGGCTACACCTTC
CDR3 protein: CASRPGGTGLYGYTF

D gene: TRBD2
V gene: TRBV7-2
clone size: .
J gene: TRBJ2-3
CDR3 length: 18
CDR3 DNA: TGTGCCAGCAGCTTAACTAGCGGGAGTTGGGGGGGCACAGATACGCAGTATTTT
CDR3 protein: CASSLTSGSWGGTDTQYF

D gene: TRBD2
V gene: TRBV27
clone size: .
J gene: TRBJ2-7
CDR3 length: 14
CDR3 DNA: TGTGCCAGCAGTTTGTTTAGCGGGGCCTACGAGCAGTACTTC
CDR3 protein: CASSLFSGAYEQYF

D gene: TRBD2
V gene: TRBV27
clone size: .
J gene: TRBJ2-1
CDR3 length: 16
CDR3 DNA: TGTGCCAGCAGGCTAGCGGGAGTACCCTCCTACAATGAGCAGTTCTTC
CDR3 protein: CASRLAGVPSYNEQFF

D gene: .
V gene: TRBV21-1
clone size: once
J gene: TRBJ1-5
CDR3 length: 15
CDR3 DNA: TGTGCCAGCAGCAAGGCGGGACAGAGCAATCAGCCCCAGCATTTT
CDR3 protein: CASSKAGQSNQPQHF

D gene: .
V gene: TRBV13
clone size: .
J gene: TRBJ2-2
CDR3 length: 15
CDR3 DNA: TGTGCCAGCAACCTTGGCAGAGCGAACACCGGGGAGCTGTTTTTT
CDR3 protein: CASNLGRANTGELFF

D gene: TRBD2
V gene: TRBV28
clone size: .
J gene: TRBJ2-1
CDR3 length: 19
CDR3 DNA: TGTGCCAGCAGTTCCCCCCGGACTAGCGGTTTGAGCTCCTACAATGAGCAGTTCTTC
CDR3 protein: CASSSPRTSGLSSYNEQFF

D gene: .
V gene: TRBV6-2/TRBV6-3
clone size: few
J gene: TRBJ2-1
CDR3 length: 14
CDR3 DNA: TGTGCCAGCAGTCCAGGGAGCTCCTACAATGAGCAGTTCTTC
CDR3 protein: CASSPGSSYNEQFF

D gene: .
V gene: TRBV5-8
clone size: .
J gene: TRBJ1-2
CDR3 length: 15
CDR3 DNA: TGTGCCAGCAGCTTGAAACAGCAGAGTTTTTATGGCTACACCTTC
CDR3 protein: CASSLKQQSFYGYTF

D gene: .
V gene: TRBV6-2/TRBV6-3
clone size: .
J gene: TRBJ2-6
CDR3 length: 16
CDR3 DNA: TGTGCCAGCAGTTACTCGATGGGGAGCGGGGCCAACGTCCTGACTTTC
CDR3 protein: CASSYSMGSGANVLTF

D gene: .
V gene: TRBV11-3
clone size: .
J gene: TRBJ2-2
CDR3 length: 15
CDR3 DNA: TGTGCCAGCAGCCCGTCTTCTAGTTACACCGGGGAGCTGTTTTTT
CDR3 protein: CASSPSSSYTGELFF

D gene: .
V gene: TRBV30
clone size: few
J gene: TRBJ2-5
CDR3 length: 14
CDR3 DNA: TGTGCCTGGAGTAGGCGGCGGCTCCAAGAGACCCAGTACTTC
CDR3 protein: CAWSRRRLQETQYF

D gene: TRBD2
V gene: TRBV18
clone size: once
J gene: TRBJ2-7
CDR3 length: 15
CDR3 DNA: TGTGCCAGCTCACCACGCGGGGGGCTCCCCTACGAGCAGTACTTC
CDR3 protein: CASSPRGGLPYEQYF

D gene: .
V gene: TRBV18
clone size: .
J gene: TRBJ2-4
CDR3 length: 13
CDR3 DNA: TGTGCCAGCTCACCTGACATCAAAAACATTCAGTACTTC
CDR3 protein: CASSPDIKNIQYF

D gene: .
V gene: TRBV11-2
clone size: once
J gene: TRBJ2-5
CDR3 length: 13
CDR3 DNA: TGTGCCAGCAGCCGGGGACGACAAGAGACCCAGTACTTC
CDR3 protein: CASSRGRQETQYF

D gene: .
V gene: TRBV7-2
clone size: .
J gene: TRBJ1-5
CDR3 length: 13
CDR3 DNA: TGTGCCAGCAGCTTAGGGGCATTCTGGCCCCAGCATTTT
CDR3 protein: CASSLGAFWPQHF

D gene: .
V gene: TRBV18
clone size: .
J gene: TRBJ2-7
CDR3 length: 15
CDR3 DNA: TGTGCCAGCTCACAGCCGGGGCAAAGCTCCTACGAGCAGTACTTC
CDR3 protein: CASSQPGQSSYEQYF

D gene: .
V gene: TRBV27
clone size: .
J gene: TRBJ2-5
CDR3 length: 13
CDR3 DNA: TGTGCCAGCAGTTCCAAAGGGGCTGGGACCCAGTACTTC
CDR3 protein: CASSSKGAGTQYF

D gene: .
V gene: TRBV7-2
clone size: .
J gene: TRBJ1-1
CDR3 length: 14
CDR3 DNA: TGTGCCAGCAGTCACAGGGCCCAGAACACTGAAGCTTTCTTT
CDR3 protein: CASSHRAQNTEAFF

D gene: .
V gene: TRBV15
clone size: once
J gene: TRBJ2-7
CDR3 length: 16
CDR3 DNA: TGTGCCACCAGCAGAGATCTATGGGGGTCGGCCTACGAGCAGTACTTC
CDR3 protein: CATSRDLWGSAYEQYF

D gene: TRBD2
V gene: TRBV9
clone size: .
J gene: TRBJ2-7
CDR3 length: 14
CDR3 DNA: TGTGCCAGCAGCCAGACTAGCGGGAGGCGCGAGCAGTACTTC
CDR3 protein: CASSQTSGRREQYF

D gene: .
V gene: TRBV4-1
clone size: .
J gene: TRBJ2-5
CDR3 length: 16
CDR3 DNA: TGCGCCAGCAGCGCCGCCGCCAGGGGGGTTGGAGAGACCCAGTACTTC
CDR3 protein: CASSAAARGVGETQYF

D gene: TRBD2
V gene: TRBV5-1
clone size: .
J gene: TRBJ2-1
CDR3 length: 16
CDR3 DNA: TGCGCCAGCAGCCCGATGACTAGCGGAGGGTACAATGAGCAGTTCTTC
CDR3 protein: CASSPMTSGGYNEQFF

D gene: TRBD1
V gene: TRBV7-6
clone size: few
J gene: TRBJ1-6
CDR3 length: 15
CDR3 DNA: TGTGCCAGCAGCCCACAGACAGGGTCTGGGTCACCCCTCCACTTT
CDR3 protein: CASSPQTGSGSPLHF

D gene: .
V gene: TRBV15
clone size: .
J gene: TRBJ2-3
CDR3 length: 14
CDR3 DNA: TGTGCCACCAGCAGAGATGTGGGGTCAGATACGCAGTATTTT
CDR3 protein: CATSRDVGSDTQYF

D gene: .
V gene: TRBV15
clone size: .
J gene: TRBJ2-5
CDR3 length: 13
CDR3 DNA: TGTGCCACCAGCAGAGAGAGGGGAGAGACCCAGTACTTC
CDR3 protein: CATSRERGETQYF

D gene: .
V gene: TRBV3-1/TRBV3-2
clone size: few
J gene: TRBJ2-7
CDR3 length: 13
CDR3 DNA: TGTGCCAGCAGCCCCTCGGGATCCCCCGAGCAGTACTTC
CDR3 protein: CASSPSGSPEQYF

D gene: .
V gene: TRBV19
clone size: .
J gene: TRBJ1-4
CDR3 length: 14
CDR3 DNA: TGTGCCAGTAGTACCACTTGGGCTAATGAAAAACTGTTTTTT
CDR3 protein: CASSTTWANEKLFF

D gene: TRBD2
V gene: TRBV29-1
clone size: .
J gene: TRBJ2-5
CDR3 length: 15
CDR3 DNA: TGCAGCGTTGAAAGGACTAGCGGGAGACAGGAGACCCAGTACTTC
CDR3 protein: CSVERTSGRQETQYF

D gene: TRBD2
V gene: TRBV6-5
clone size: .
J gene: TRBJ2-2
CDR3 length: 14
CDR3 DNA: TGTGCCAGCACCTGGGGGGGGAACACCGGGGAGCTGTTTTTT
CDR3 protein: CASTWGGNTGELFF

D gene: TRBD2
V gene: TRBV6-5
clone size: .
J gene: TRBJ2-3
CDR3 length: 15
CDR3 DNA: TGTGCCAGCAGAAATAGCGGGATCAGCACAGATACGCAGTATTTT
CDR3 protein: CASRNSGISTDTQYF

D gene: TRBD1
V gene: TRBV2
clone size: .
J gene: TRBJ2-7
CDR3 length: 16
CDR3 DNA: TGTGCCAGCAGTGAAGGACAGGGGGGGCCCTCCTACGAGCAGTACTTC
CDR3 protein: CASSEGQGGPSYEQYF

D gene: TRBD1
V gene: TRBV12-3/TRBV12-4
clone size: .
J gene: TRBJ2-7
CDR3 length: 12
CDR3 DNA: TGTGCCAGCAGTTCGTTCACAGGGGTGAGGTACTTC
CDR3 protein: CASSSFTGVRYF

D gene: .
V gene: TRBV6-5
clone size: .
J gene: TRBJ2-1
CDR3 length: 13
CDR3 DNA: TGTGCCAGCAGTTCCCGAGATTACAATGAGCAGTTCTTC
CDR3 protein: CASSSRDYNEQFF

D gene: .
V gene: TRBV9
clone size: few
J gene: TRBJ2-2
CDR3 length: 14
CDR3 DNA: TGTGCCAGCAGCGTAGACCCGAACACCGGGGAGCTGTTTTTT
CDR3 protein: CASSVDPNTGELFF

D gene: .
V gene: TRBV28
clone size: .
J gene: TRBJ1-3
CDR3 length: 15
CDR3 DNA: TGTGCCAGCAACGGACGGTTCCTCTCTGGAAACACCATATATTTT
CDR3 protein: CASNGRFLSGNTIYF

D gene: TRBD2
V gene: TRBV9
clone size: .
J gene: TRBJ2-7
CDR3 length: 15
CDR3 DNA: TGTGCCAGCACCCCGGGTAGCGGGAGTTCCTACGAGCAGTACTTC
CDR3 protein: CASTPGSGSSYEQYF

D gene: TRBD2
V gene: TRBV10-3
clone size: .
J gene: TRBJ2-1
CDR3 length: 13
CDR3 DNA: TGTGCCATCAGCGGGACTAGTTACAATGAGCAGTTCTTC
CDR3 protein: CAISGTSYNEQFF

D gene: .
V gene: TRBV24-1
clone size: .
J gene: TRBJ2-3
CDR3 length: 15
CDR3 DNA: TGTGCCACCAGTGATTTTAGAAGGGGGTTAGATACGCAGTATTTT
CDR3 protein: CATSDFRRGLDTQYF

D gene: .
V gene: TRBV18
clone size: .
J gene: TRBJ1-2
CDR3 length: 14
CDR3 DNA: TGTGCCAGCTCACCACCGGGACCGAACTATGGCTACACCTTC
CDR3 protein: CASSPPGPNYGYTF

D gene: .
V gene: TRBV2
clone size: .
J gene: TRBJ2-1
CDR3 length: 18
CDR3 DNA: TGTGCCAGCAGTGAAGGAAACAATCTAGAAGGGTCTGGCAATGAGCAGTTCTTC
CDR3 protein: CASSEGNNLEGSGNEQFF

D gene: .
V gene: TRBV18
clone size: .
J gene: TRBJ2-7
CDR3 length: 17
CDR3 DNA: TGTGCCAGCTTCAGACTGCGGAGGGGTCCTTGGTCGTACGAGCAGTACTTC
CDR3 protein: CASFRLRRGPWSYEQYF

D gene: TRBD1
V gene: TRBV3-1/TRBV3-2
clone size: .
J gene: TRBJ2-7
CDR3 length: 17
CDR3 DNA: TGTGCCAGCAGCCAAGTCCTCTGGACAGGATGGGTCTACGAGCAGTACTTC
CDR3 protein: CASSQVLWTGWVYEQYF

D gene: .
V gene: TRBV4-3
clone size: few
J gene: TRBJ2-2
CDR3 length: 16
CDR3 DNA: TGCGCCAGCAGCCAATTAGGGGGGGCTAACACCGGGGAGCTGTTTTTT
CDR3 protein: CASSQLGGANTGELFF

D gene: TRBD1
V gene: TRBV6-2/TRBV6-3
clone size: .
J gene: TRBJ1-5
CDR3 length: 15
CDR3 DNA: TGTGCCAGCAGTTACTCCGGGACAGACAATCAGCCCCAGCATTTT
CDR3 protein: CASSYSGTDNQPQHF

D gene: .
V gene: TRBV2
clone size: .
J gene: TRBJ1-5
CDR3 length: 13
CDR3 DNA: TGTGCCAGCAGTGAAGGGGAGGATCAGCCCCAGCATTTT
CDR3 protein: CASSEGEDQPQHF

D gene: .
V gene: TRBV5-1
clone size: .
J gene: TRBJ2-3
CDR3 length: 15
CDR3 DNA: TGCGCCAGCAGCTCAGGGATAGCAAGCACAGATACGCAGTATTTT
CDR3 protein: CASSSGIASTDTQYF

D gene: .
V gene: TRBV6-2/TRBV6-3
clone size: .
J gene: TRBJ1-1
CDR3 length: 14
CDR3 DNA: TGTGCCAGCACCCCGGGAGGGTCGAACACTGAAGCTTTCTTT
CDR3 protein: CASTPGGSNTEAFF

D gene: TRBD1
V gene: TRBV7-9
clone size: few
J gene: TRBJ2-3
CDR3 length: 15
CDR3 DNA: TGTGCCAGCAGCCCACAGGACAGGGGAGCAGATACGCAGTATTTT
CDR3 protein: CASSPQDRGADTQYF

D gene: TRBD1
V gene: TRBV18
clone size: .
J gene: TRBJ1-3
CDR3 length: 15
CDR3 DNA: TGTGCCAGCTCACCTGGACAGGGTATAGGAAACACCATATATTTT
CDR3 protein: CASSPGQGIGNTIYF

D gene: .
V gene: TRBV25-1
clone size: .
J gene: TRBJ2-7
CDR3 length: 11
CDR3 DNA: TGTGCCAGCAGTGTAACTTACGAGCAGTACTTC
CDR3 protein: CASSVTYEQYF

D gene: TRBD1
V gene: TRBV28
clone size: .
J gene: TRBJ1-2
CDR3 length: 13
CDR3 DNA: TGTGCCAGCAGTTTATTAGGACAGGGAGGCTACACCTTC
CDR3 protein: CASSLLGQGGYTF

D gene: TRBD1
V gene: TRBV7-9
clone size: .
J gene: TRBJ1-1
CDR3 length: 15
CDR3 DNA: TGTGCCAGCAGCTCCGAGACAGGGGGTAACACTGAAGCTTTCTTT
CDR3 protein: CASSSETGGNTEAFF